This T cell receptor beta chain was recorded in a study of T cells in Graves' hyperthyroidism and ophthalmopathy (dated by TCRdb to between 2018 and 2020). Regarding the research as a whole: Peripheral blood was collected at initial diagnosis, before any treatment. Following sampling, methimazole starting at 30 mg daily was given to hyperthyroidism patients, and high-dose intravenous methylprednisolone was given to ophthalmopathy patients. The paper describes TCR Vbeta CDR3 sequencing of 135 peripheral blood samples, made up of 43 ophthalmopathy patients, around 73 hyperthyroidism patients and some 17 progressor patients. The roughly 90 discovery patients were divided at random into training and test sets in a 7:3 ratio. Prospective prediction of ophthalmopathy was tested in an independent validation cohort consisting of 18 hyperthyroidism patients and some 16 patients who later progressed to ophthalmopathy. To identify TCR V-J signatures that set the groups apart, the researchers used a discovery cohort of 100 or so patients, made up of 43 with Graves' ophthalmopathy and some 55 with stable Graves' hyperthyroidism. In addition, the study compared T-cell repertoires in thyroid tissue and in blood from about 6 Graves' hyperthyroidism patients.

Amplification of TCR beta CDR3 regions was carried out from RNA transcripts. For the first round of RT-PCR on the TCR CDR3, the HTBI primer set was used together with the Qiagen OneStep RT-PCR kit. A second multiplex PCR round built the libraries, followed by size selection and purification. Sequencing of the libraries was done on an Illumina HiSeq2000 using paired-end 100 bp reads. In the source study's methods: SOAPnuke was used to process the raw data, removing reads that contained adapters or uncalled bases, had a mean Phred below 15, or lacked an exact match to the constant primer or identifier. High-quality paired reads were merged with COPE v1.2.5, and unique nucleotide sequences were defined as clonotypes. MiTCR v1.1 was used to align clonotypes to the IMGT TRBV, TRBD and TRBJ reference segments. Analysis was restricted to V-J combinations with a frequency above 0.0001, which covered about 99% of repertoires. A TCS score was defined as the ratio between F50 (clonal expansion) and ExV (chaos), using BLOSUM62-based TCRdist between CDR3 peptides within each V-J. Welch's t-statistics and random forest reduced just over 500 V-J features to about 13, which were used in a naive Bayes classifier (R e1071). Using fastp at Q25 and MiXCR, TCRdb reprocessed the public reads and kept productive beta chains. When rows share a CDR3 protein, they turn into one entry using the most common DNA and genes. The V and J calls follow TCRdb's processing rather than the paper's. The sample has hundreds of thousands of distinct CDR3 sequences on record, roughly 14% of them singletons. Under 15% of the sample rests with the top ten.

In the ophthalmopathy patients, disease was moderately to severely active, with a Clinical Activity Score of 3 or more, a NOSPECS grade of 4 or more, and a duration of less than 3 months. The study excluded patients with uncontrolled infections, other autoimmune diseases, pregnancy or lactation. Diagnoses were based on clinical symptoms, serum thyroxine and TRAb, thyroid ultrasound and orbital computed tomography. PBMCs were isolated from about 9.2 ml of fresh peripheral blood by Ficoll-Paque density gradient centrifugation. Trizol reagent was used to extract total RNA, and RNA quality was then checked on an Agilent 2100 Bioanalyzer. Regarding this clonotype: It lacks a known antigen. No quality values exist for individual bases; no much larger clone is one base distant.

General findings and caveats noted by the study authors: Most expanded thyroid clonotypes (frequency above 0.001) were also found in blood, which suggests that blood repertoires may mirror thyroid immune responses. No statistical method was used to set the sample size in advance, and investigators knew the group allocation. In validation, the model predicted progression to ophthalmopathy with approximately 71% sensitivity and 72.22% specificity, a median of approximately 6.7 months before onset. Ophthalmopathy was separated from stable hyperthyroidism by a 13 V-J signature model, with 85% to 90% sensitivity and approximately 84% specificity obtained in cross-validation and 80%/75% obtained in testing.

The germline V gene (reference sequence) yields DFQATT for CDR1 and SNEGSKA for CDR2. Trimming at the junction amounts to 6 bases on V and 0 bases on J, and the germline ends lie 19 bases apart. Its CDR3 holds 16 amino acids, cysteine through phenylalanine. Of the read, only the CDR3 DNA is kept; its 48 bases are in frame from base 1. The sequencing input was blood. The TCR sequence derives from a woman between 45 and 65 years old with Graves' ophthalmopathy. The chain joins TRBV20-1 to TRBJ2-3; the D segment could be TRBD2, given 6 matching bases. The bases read TGCAGTGCCATCATTAGGAGGGGCGCAAGCACAGATACGCAGTATTTT. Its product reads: CSAIIRRGASTDTQYF.